This TCR beta chain is from a study of blood T cell repertoires in COVID-19. Turning to the study itself: In each case, the material was cDNA or gDNA derived from T cells, B-cell-depleted T cells, or PBMCs.

In terms of age and location, participants ranged from roughly 18 to 90 years and lived in about two dozen US areas. Which cohort a participant joined came from the clinical history participants gave. Cohort 3 recovery required two negative PCRs, clearance, or symptom resolution. Germline V gene data show CDR1 as SGHRS and CDR2 as YFSETQ. The CDR3 length is 13 residues. Between the trimmed V and J ends, which lost 4 bases and 4 bases, there was a span of 9 bases. Some clones are missing from TCRdb's copy, which holds only in-frame ones; the method was immunoSEQ multiplex PCR. Of some 170,000 clones listed, around 84% are singletons.

The receptor was derived from a man aged 40-49 years who had recovered from COVID-19. The specimen was PBMCs or T cells enriched from blood (not recorded which). The gene calls are TRBV5-1 and TRBJ2-4; perhaps TRBD1 as D (6 bases). CDR3 region: CASSDGQKNIQYF. The DNA for the CDR3 is TGCGCCAGCAGCGATGGACAGAAAAACATTCAGTACTTC.